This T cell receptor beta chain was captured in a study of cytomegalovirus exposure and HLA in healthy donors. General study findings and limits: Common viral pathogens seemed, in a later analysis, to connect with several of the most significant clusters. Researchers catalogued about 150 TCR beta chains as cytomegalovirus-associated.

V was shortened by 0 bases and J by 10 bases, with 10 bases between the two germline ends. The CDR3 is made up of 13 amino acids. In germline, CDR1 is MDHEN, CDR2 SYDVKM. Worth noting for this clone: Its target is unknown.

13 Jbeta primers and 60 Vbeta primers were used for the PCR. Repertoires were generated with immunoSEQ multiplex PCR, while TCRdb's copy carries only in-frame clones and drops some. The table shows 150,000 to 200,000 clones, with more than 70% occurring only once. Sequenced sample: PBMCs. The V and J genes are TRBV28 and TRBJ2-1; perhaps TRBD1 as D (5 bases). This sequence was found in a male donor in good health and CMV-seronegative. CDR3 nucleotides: TGTGCCAGCAGTTTATGGACAGATAGGGAGCAGTTCTTC. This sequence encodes CASSLWTDREQFF. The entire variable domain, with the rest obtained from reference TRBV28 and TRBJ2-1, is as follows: DVKVTQSSRYLVKRTGEKVFLECVQDMDHENMFWYRQDPGLGLRLIYFSYDVKMKEKGDIPEGYSVSREKKERFSLILESASTNQTSMYLCASSLWTDREQFFGPGTRLTVL.